This passage covers 4 T cell receptor beta chains from one sample sequenced in a study of blood T cell repertoires in COVID-19. Method: immunoSEQ multiplex PCR; TCRdb's copy keeps in-frame clones and lacks some. The data contain fewer than 150,000 clones, 88% of them singletons. Sequencing used peripheral blood. These receptors came from a man in his forties or fifties with active or convalescent COVID-19.

The chain links TRBV6-2 or TRBV6-3 to TRBJ1-5, with 10 bases matching TRBD1. The CDR3 extends over 13 amino acids. The trim removed 5 bases at V and 7 bases at J, leaving 2 bases unmatched. From germline, CDR1 is MNHEY and CDR2 SVGEGT. This CDR3 is CASSRTGGQPQHF. For the CDR3, the DNA is TGTGCCAGCAGTCGGACAGGGGGACAGCCCCAGCATTTT.

The rearrangement joins TRBV28 to TRBJ1-5; 7 bases fit TRBD1. Germline V CDR1 and CDR2: MDHEN, SYDVKM. The J segment lost 3 bases and the V segment lost 2 bases, leaving 4 bases of the junction unmatched. The CDR3 covers 15 residues. The CDR3 spells CASSLPDRANQPQHF. The DNA of the CDR3 is TGTGCCAGCAGTTTACCAGACAGGGCCAATCAGCCCCAGCATTTT.

This clone was seen only once. The V call is TRBV25-1, the J call TRBJ2-2; the match to TRBD1 covers 8 bases. The germline V gene has CDR1 MGHDK and CDR2 SYGVNS. Trimming removed 5 bases from V and 3 bases from J; junction bases left unmatched: 8. The CDR3 spans 16 residues. The CDR3 region is CASSPRPDRDTGELFF. CDR3 DNA: TGTGCCAGCAGTCCCCGCCCGGACAGGGACACCGGGGAGCTGTTTTTT.

V gene TRBV3-1 (or the pseudogene TRBV3-2) combines with J gene TRBJ1-3; D possibly corresponds to TRBD1 (6 bases). The CDR3 length is 14 residues. Trimming took off 4 bases at V and 2 bases at J, with 9 bases between the two ends. Germline lookup yields CDR1 LGHDT and CDR2 YNNKEL (reference sequence). CDR3 protein: CASSLAGAGNTIYF. As DNA, the CDR3 is TGTGCCAGCAGCCTAGCAGGGGCTGGAAACACCATATATTTT.